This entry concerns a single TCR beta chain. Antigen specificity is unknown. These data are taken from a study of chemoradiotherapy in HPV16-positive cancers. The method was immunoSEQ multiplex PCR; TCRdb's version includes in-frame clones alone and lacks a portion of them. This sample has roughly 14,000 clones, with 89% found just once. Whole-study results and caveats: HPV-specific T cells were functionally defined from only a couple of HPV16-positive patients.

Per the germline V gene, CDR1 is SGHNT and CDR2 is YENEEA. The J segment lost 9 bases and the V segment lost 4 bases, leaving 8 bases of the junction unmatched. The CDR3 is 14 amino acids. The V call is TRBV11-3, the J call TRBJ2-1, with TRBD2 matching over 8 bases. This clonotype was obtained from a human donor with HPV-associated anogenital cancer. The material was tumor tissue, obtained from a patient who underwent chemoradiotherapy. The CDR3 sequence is CASSSSGPYLEQFF. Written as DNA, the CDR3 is TGTGCCAGCAGCTCTAGCGGGCCGTATCTTGAGCAGTTCTTC.